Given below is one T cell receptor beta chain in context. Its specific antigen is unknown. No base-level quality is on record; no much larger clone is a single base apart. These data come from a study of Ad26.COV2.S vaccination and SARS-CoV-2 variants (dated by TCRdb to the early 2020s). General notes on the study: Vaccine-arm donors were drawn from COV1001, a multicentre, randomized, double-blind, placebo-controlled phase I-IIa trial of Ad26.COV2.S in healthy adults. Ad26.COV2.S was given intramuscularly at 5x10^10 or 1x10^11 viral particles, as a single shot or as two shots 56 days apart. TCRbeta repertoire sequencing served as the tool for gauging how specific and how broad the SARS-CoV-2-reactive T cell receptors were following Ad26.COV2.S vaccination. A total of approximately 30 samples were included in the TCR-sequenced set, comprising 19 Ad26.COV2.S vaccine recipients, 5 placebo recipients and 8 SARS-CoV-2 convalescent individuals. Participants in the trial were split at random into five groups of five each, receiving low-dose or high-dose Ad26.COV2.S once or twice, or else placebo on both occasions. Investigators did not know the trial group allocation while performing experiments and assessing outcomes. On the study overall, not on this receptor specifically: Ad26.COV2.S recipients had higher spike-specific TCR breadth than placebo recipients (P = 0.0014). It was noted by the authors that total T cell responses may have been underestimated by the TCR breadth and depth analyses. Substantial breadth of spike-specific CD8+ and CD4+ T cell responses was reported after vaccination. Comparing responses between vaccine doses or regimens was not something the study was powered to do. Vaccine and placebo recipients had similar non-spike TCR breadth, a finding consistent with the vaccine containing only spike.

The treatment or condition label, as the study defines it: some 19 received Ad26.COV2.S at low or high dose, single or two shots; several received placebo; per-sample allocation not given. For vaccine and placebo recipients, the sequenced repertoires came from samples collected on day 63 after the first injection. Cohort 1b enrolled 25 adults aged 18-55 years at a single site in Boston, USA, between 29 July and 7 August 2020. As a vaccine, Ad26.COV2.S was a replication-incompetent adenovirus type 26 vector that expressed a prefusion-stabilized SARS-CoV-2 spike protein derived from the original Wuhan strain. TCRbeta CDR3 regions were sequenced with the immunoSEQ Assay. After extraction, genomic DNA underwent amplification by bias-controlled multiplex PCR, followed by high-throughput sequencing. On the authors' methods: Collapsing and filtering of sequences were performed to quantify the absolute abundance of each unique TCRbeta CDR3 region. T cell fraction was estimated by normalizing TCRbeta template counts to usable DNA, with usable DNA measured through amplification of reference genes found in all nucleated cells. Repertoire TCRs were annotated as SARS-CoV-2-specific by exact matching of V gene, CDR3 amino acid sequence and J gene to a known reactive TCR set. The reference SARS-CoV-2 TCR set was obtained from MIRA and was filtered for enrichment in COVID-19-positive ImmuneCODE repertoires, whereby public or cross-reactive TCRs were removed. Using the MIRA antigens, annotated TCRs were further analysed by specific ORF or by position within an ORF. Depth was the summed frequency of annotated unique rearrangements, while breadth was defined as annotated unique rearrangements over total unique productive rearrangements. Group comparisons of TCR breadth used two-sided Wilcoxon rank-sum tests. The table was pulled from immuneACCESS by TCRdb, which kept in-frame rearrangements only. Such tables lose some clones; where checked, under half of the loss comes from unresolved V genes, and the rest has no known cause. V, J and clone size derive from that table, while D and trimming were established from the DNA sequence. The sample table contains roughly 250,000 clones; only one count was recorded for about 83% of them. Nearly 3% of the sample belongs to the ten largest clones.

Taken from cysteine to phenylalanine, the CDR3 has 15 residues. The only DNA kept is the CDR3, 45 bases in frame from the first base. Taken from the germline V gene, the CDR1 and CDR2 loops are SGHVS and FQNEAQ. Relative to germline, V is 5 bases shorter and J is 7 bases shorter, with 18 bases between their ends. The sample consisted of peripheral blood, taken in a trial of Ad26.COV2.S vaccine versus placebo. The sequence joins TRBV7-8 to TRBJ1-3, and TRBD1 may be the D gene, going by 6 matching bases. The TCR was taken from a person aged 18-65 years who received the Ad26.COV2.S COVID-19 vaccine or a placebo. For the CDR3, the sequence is CASSREAGDGNTIYF. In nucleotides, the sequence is TGTGCCAGCAGCCGAGAGGCAGGGGATGGGAACACCATATATTTT. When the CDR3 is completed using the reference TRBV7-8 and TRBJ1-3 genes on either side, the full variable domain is GAGVSQSPRYKVAKRGQDVALRCDPISGHVSLFWYQQALGQGPEFLTYFQNEAQLDKSGLPSDRFFAERPEGSVSTLKIQRTQQEDSAVYLCASSREAGDGNTIYFGEGSWLTVV.